This T cell receptor beta chain was sequenced in a study of blood T cell repertoires in COVID-19. For the study at large: Both acute and convalescent COVID-19 samples were obtained from the United States, Italy and Spain. T cells, B-cell-depleted T cells, or PBMCs provided the cDNA or gDNA that served as material.

From germline, CDR1 is MDHEN and CDR2 SYDVKM. Trimming took off 4 bases at V and 8 bases at J, with 21 bases between the two ends. The length of the CDR3 is 16 residues. Seattle researchers signed up patients amid active infection and tracked them longitudinally. Profiling relied on immunoSEQ multiplex PCR, and the TCRdb table lists in-frame clones only, not all of them. The sample has about 180,000 clones, 80% to 85% seen once. The origin of this receptor is a woman in her seventies with COVID-19, enrolled during active disease. The sequenced sample was peripheral blood. The rearrangement links TRBV28 to TRBJ2-1, with D possibly matching TRBD2 (6 bases). This CDR3 reads CASSSRGAGRVDEQFF. The CDR3 region has the DNA TGTGCCAGCAGTTCCCGAGGGGCGGGACGTGTGGATGAGCAGTTCTTC.